This T cell receptor beta chain came from a study of T cells in Graves' hyperthyroidism and ophthalmopathy. Researchers took RNA transcripts and amplified the TCR beta CDR3 regions from them. HTBI primers were employed in a first-round RT-PCR of the TCR CDR3. TCRdb recomputed calls from the multiplex PCR reads with MiXCR, one row per CDR3 protein. Of under 650,000 distinct CDR3 sequences in the sample, 15% to 20% were seen once. Study results and caveats: Ophthalmopathy onset followed model prediction by a median roughly six months. In simple terms, a model built on 13 V-J features told ophthalmopathy apart from stable hyperthyroidism. The majority of expanded thyroid clonotypes above 0.001 also appeared in blood.

This clonotype appeared many times. Its specificity is unknown. The study enrolled patients aged 18 to 65 with newly diagnosed hyperthyroidism of under 2 months' duration. Germline CDR1 and CDR2: MGHRA and YSYEKL. This CDR3 has 16 amino acids. V was pared by 0 bases and J by 2 bases, with 11 bases between. This sequence originates from a woman in her twenties or thirties with Graves' hyperthyroidism. The specimen sequenced was blood. The chain is built from TRBV4-1 and TRBJ1-5, with D unclear. The CDR3: CASSQDGGFGNQPQHF. Here the CDR3 DNA reads TGCGCCAGCAGCCAAGATGGAGGGTTTGGCAATCAGCCCCAGCATTTT.